The next 15 T cell receptor beta chains were all read from a single sample in a study of blood T cell repertoires in COVID-19 (dated by TCRdb to 2020 to 2022). The library relied on the immunoSEQ multiplex PCR assay. TCRdb retrieved this table from immuneACCESS and kept in-frame rearrangements only. Not all clones are present; in checked studies, unresolved V genes account for under half, and no reason is known for the remainder. The sample data list fewer than 250,000 clones, and around 90% of these were observed just once. Around 8.9% of the sample goes to the ten largest clones. The sample taken for sequencing was PBMCs or T cells enriched from blood (not recorded which). Every receptor here comes from a woman aged 18-29 years who had recovered from COVID-19.

This clone was detected only once. V and J are TRBV5-1 and TRBJ2-7; the match to TRBD1 covers 9 bases. The V gene's germline CDR1 is SGHRS and CDR2 YFSETQ. CDR3 length: 15 residues. V lost 0 bases to trimming and J lost 6 bases; unmatched junction nucleotides: 7. This chain's CDR3 is CASSLGTGGWGEQYF. CDR3 sequence (DNA): TGCGCCAGCAGCTTGGGTACAGGGGGCTGGGGCGAGCAGTACTTC.

This chain uses TRBV4-1 with TRBJ1-2; a weak D match, TRBD1 (5 bases). There are 13 residues in the CDR3. CDR1 and CDR2 (germline): MGHRA, YSYEKL. V was trimmed by 4 bases and J by 6 bases, leaving 12 bases between them. The CDR3 region has the DNA TGCGCCAGCAGCCCTGCGGGGACGGATGGCTACACCTTC. Translated, it gives CASSPAGTDGYTF.

This clone was observed a few times. The chain has TRBV2 and TRBJ2-7; the D is unclear. Germline CDR1 is SNHLY and CDR2 is FYNNEI. The V and J ends lost 7 bases and 3 bases respectively, with 13 bases between them. The CDR3 is made up of 13 amino acids. The CDR3 nucleotides are TGTGCCAGCATCAAAGACGGCGGCTACGAGCAGTACTTC. Translation: CASIKDGGYEQYF.

The rearrangement joins TRBV9 to TRBJ1-5; D is perhaps TRBD1 (5 bases). V lost 3 bases to trimming and J lost 5 bases, with 9 bases between them. This CDR3 region has 13 residues. Germline loops: CDR1 SGDLS, CDR2 YYNGEE. CDR3 in amino acids: CASSDQGYQPQHF. The CDR3 DNA sequence: TGTGCCAGCAGCGATCAGGGATATCAGCCCCAGCATTTT.

This clone has just one count. V and J are TRBV10-2 and TRBJ2-3; 15 bases line up with TRBD2. Looked up from germline, CDR1 is WSHSY and CDR2 is SAAADI. After removal of 7 bases from V and 5 bases from J, the junction contained 7 bases not matched to a gene. This CDR3 has 16 residues. The CDR3 DNA sequence: TGCGCCAGCACCGGACTAGCGGGGGGGCCGGGAGATACGCAGTATTTT. This codes for CASTGLAGGPGDTQYF.

V and J are TRBV6-5 and TRBJ2-7; 9 bases fit TRBD2. This CDR3 spans 14 amino acids. V lost 6 bases and J lost 1; bases outside the gene matches: 4. Germline V lookup: CDR1 MNHEY, CDR2 SVGAGI. The CDR3: CASRKAGGSYEQYF. DNA of the CDR3: TGTGCCAGCAGAAAAGCGGGGGGTTCCTACGAGCAGTACTTC.

The chain combines TRBV30 with TRBJ2-7, with D possibly TRBD1 on 6 matching bases. The V gene's germline CDR1 is GTSNPN and CDR2 SVGIG (reference sequence). Between the trimmed V and J ends, which lost 0 bases and 6 bases, there was a span of 15 bases. The length of the CDR3 is 14 residues. The CDR3 coding sequence is TGTGCCTGGAGTGTACAGGGTGGGAGAGGCGAGCAGTACTTC. It is translated as CAWSVQGGRGEQYF. Full variable domain (rest looked up from reference TRBV30 and TRBJ2-7): SQTIHQWPATLVQPVGSPLSLECTVEGTSNPNLYWYRQAAGRGLQLLFYSVGIGQISSEVPQNLSASRPQDRQFILSSKKLLLSDSGFYLCAWSVQGGRGEQYFGPGTRLTVT.

The V gene is TRBV28, the J gene TRBJ1-3, with a tentative D call TRBD1 (6 bases). The V and J ends lost 2 bases and 1 base respectively, with 9 bases between them. Per the germline V gene, CDR1 is MDHEN and CDR2 is SYDVKM. This CDR3 spans 15 amino acids. Written as DNA, the CDR3 is TGTGCCAGCAGTTTACACAGGGCTTCTGGAAACACCATATATTTT. Translation: CASSLHRASGNTIYF. The full variable domain, rest sourced from reference TRBV28 and TRBJ1-3, is DVKVTQSSRYLVKRTGEKVFLECVQDMDHENMFWYRQDPGLGLRLIYFSYDVKMKEKGDIPEGYSVSREKKERFSLILESASTNQTSMYLCASSLHRASGNTIYFGEGSWLTVV.

The J gene is TRBJ1-1, the V gene TRBV19; D is uncertain. Germline lookup yields CDR1 LNHDA and CDR2 SQIVND (reference sequence). The CDR3 sequence is 12 residues long. Trimming left V 4 bases short and J 8 bases short, with 11 bases between. This chain's CDR3 is CASSNRGLEAFF. The CDR3 coding sequence is TGTGCCAGTAGTAACCGCGGACTCGAAGCTTTCTTT.

The rearrangement joins TRBV11-2 to TRBJ1-1; a weak D match, TRBD1 (5 bases). The CDR3 spans 14 residues. Trimming took 7 bases from V and 1 from J, leaving 13 bases between them. Germline CDR1 SGHAT, CDR2 FQNNGV. The DNA of the CDR3 is TGTGCCAGCAAAAAAGACAGCTGGAACACTGAAGCTTTCTTT. Translating it yields CASKKDSWNTEAFF.

The V gene is TRBV21-1, the J gene TRBJ2-6; the DNA was not used to check the table's D call, TRBD2. TRBV21-1 counts as a pseudogene. The CDR3 runs to 17 residues. The CDR3 protein is CASSQRAGGSGANVLTF. For the CDR3, the DNA is TGTGCCAGCTCACAAAGGGCGGGGGGCTCTGGGGCCAACGTCCTGACTTTC.

The chain couples TRBV6-1 to TRBJ2-5; possible D gene TRBD2, 6 bases. V was shortened by 0 bases and J by 5 bases, with 13 bases between the two germline ends. The CDR3 loop spans 15 amino acids. The germline CDR1 and CDR2 sequences are MNHNS and SASEGT. The CDR3 region is CASSEAHRGSETQYF. The CDR3 coding sequence is TGTGCCAGCAGTGAAGCGCATCGGGGGTCGGAGACCCAGTACTTC.

J is TRBJ1-1 and V is TRBV19, with a weak D call TRBD1 (6 bases). Trimming took 0 bases from V and 6 from J, leaving 11 bases between them. The CDR3 is 14 residues long. CDR1 is LNHDA, CDR2 SQIVND, per germline (reference sequence). CDR3 in DNA: TGTGCCAGTAGTATAGATCGGGGGGCCCCTGAAGCTTTCTTT. Residues: CASSIDRGAPEAFF.

V usage is TRBV5-6 and J usage is TRBJ2-1; 9 bases are a match to TRBD1. The CDR3 has 14 amino acids. V lost 3 bases, J lost 8 bases, and 6 bases stayed unmatched. Germline V lookup: CDR1 SGHDT, CDR2 YYEEEE. The CDR3 sequence: CASSSGTGWHEQFF. The CDR3 DNA reads TGTGCCAGCAGCTCCGGGACAGGGTGGCATGAGCAGTTCTTC. Together with reference TRBV5-6 and TRBJ2-1, the CDR3 gives the full variable domain: DAGVTQSPTHLIKTRGQQVTLRCSPKSGHDTVSWYQQALGQGPQFIFQYYEEEERQRGNFPDRFSGHQFPNYSSELNVNALLLGDSALYLCASSSGTGWHEQFFGPGTRLTVL.

The chain carries TRBV9 and TRBJ2-1; the match to TRBD2 covers 10 bases. The J segment lost 7 bases and the V segment lost 0 bases, leaving 7 bases of the junction unmatched. This CDR3 has 16 amino acids. Germline CDR1 SGDLS, CDR2 YYNGEE. As DNA, the CDR3 is TGTGCCAGCAGCGTAGGCGAACTAGCGGGGCCAAATGAGCAGTTCTTC. It translates to CASSVGELAGPNEQFF.